This TCR beta chain was found in a study of CD8 T cells in Susac syndrome. It was with random hexamers that roughly 0.5 to 1 ug RNA was reverse transcribed. Across 54 Vbeta and 13 Jbeta, immunoSEQ multiplex PCR amplified TCR beta CDR3. Via MiXCR, TCRdb re-called the immunoSEQ multiplex PCR reads, giving one row per CDR3 protein. Of about 400,000 distinct CDR3 sequences listed, around 83% were seen once; the top ten hold about 0.12%. Germline values: CDR1 SGHDN, CDR2 FVKESK. This CDR3 contains 16 residues. V shed 0 bases and J 3 bases; nucleotides not matched to a gene: 6. Findings and caveats of the study: TCR sequencing and HLA analysis covered a relatively small number of individuals.

CD8+ and CD4+ T cells from blood underwent TCR beta sequencing, which was carried out in a high-throughput format. TEMRA cells were FACS-enriched, and CD8+ and CD4+ T cells were isolated negatively. In this sample, this clonotype turned up a few times. Its matching antigen is unknown. This chain links TRBV14 with TRBJ2-3; 7 bases align to TRBD1. Sequenced: CD8+ T cells from PBMCs. The source of this sequence is a human donor with multiple sclerosis. This CDR3 reads CASSQDVAGGTDTQYF. In DNA, the CDR3 is TGTGCCAGCAGCCAAGATGTTGCAGGGGGTACAGATACGCAGTATTTT. Drawing the rest from reference TRBV14 and TRBJ2-3, the complete variable domain is EAGVTQFPSHSVIEKGQTVTLRCDPISGHDNLYWYRRVMGKEIKFLLHFVKESKQDESGMPNNRFLAERTGGTYSTLKVQPAELEDSGVYFCASSQDVAGGTDTQYFGPGTRLTVL.